This T cell receptor (beta chain) derives from a study of T cell responses to AZD1222 COVID-19 vaccine. Overall study findings and caveats: Samples come after the peak T cell response, not at day 14. It should be noted that donors were predominantly white British and more often female, and clonal diversity was possibly underestimated.

Clones were read by immunoSEQ multiplex PCR, and TCRdb kept only the in-frame ones, dropping some. The profile shows about 150,000 clones, over 80% of them singletons. This clone has just one count. The antigen is unknown. Some second doses came at about 4 weeks and others at about 12 weeks; these were pooled. The specimen was peripheral blood, collected 28 days after the second AZD1222 dose. This TCR derives from an adult who received the AZD1222 COVID-19 vaccine.

This chain's CDR3 is CASSIEGTSGRGETQYF. The CDR3 nucleotides read TGTGCCAGTAGTATAGAAGGAACTAGCGGGAGAGGGGAGACCCAGTACTTC. The rearrangement links TRBV19 to TRBJ2-5; 11 bases are shared with TRBD2. Germline trimming cut 0 bases from V and 5 bases from J; bases unmatched to any gene: 8. The germline gives CDR1 LNHDA, CDR2 SQIVND (reference sequence). The CDR3 extends over 17 amino acids. The full variable domain, completed using reference TRBV19 and TRBJ2-5, is DGGITQSPKYLFRKEGQNVTLSCEQNLNHDAMYWYRQDPGQGLRLIYYSQIVNDFQKGDIAEGYSVSREKKESFPLTVTSAQKNPTAFYLCASSIEGTSGRGETQYFGPGTRLLVL.